This TCR beta chain was found in a study of blood T cell repertoires in COVID-19. Looking at the study overall: PBMCs, B-cell-depleted T cells, or T cells provided the cDNA or gDNA that made up the material.

All enrollees were about 18 to 89 years old and from fewer than 25 US areas. Per the original methods: By means of reference gene primer amplification, nucleated cell counts were estimated. Generated by immunoSEQ multiplex PCR, the TCRdb table keeps only in-frame clones and is missing some. V, J and clone size are taken as reported in that table, and D and trimming were inferred from the DNA itself. Altogether a few hundred thousand clones are present, about 86% being singletons, with the ten largest covering around 4.4%. The CDR3 length is 15 residues. J gave up 4 bases and V 3 bases, and 5 bases lay outside the gene matches. In germline, CDR1 is SGHRS, CDR2 YFSETQ.

V usage is TRBV5-1 and J usage is TRBJ1-2, with 11 bases aligning to TRBD1. The receptor was derived from a woman between 40 and 55 years old with acute COVID-19. The material sequenced was PBMCs or T cells enriched from blood (not recorded which). Here the CDR3 reads CASSWSGTGGYGYTF. The CDR3 DNA reads as TGCGCCAGCAGCTGGAGCGGGACAGGGGGCTATGGCTACACCTTC.